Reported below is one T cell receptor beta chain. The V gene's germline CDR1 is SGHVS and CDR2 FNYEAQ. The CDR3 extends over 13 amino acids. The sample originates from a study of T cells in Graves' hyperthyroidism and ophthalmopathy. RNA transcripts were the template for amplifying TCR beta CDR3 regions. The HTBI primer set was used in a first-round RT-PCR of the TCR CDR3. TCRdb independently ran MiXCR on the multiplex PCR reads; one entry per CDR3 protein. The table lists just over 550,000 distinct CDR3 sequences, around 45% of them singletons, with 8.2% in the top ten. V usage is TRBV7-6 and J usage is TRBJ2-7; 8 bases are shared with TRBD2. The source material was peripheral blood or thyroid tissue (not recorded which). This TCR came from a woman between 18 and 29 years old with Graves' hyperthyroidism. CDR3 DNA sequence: TGTGCTAGAGCCTCGGGACTAGCCTACGAGCAGTACTTC. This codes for CARASGLAYEQYF.